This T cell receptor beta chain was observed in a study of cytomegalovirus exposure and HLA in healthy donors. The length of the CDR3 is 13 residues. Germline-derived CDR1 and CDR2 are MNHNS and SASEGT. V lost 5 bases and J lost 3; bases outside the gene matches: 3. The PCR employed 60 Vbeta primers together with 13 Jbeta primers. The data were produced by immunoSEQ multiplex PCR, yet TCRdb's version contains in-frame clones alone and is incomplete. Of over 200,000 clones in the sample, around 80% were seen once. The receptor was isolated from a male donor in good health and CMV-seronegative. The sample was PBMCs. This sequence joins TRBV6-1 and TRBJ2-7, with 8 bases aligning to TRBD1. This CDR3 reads CASSRQGYYEQYF. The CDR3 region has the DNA TGTGCCAGCAGTCGACAGGGGTACTACGAGCAGTACTTC.